This is a list of T cell receptor beta chains from one sample in a study of Graves' ophthalmopathy and Graves' hyperthyroidism. TCRdb re-derived calls from the multiplex PCR reads in MiXCR, one entry per CDR3 protein. The data show about 620,000 distinct CDR3 sequences, about a fifth seen once. Sequenced sample: peripheral blood. The receptors stem from a woman younger than 30 with stable Graves' hyperthyroidism. Some clones in this sample may be carry-over from other donors' samples. CDR3s include the opening cysteine and the closing phenylalanine or tryptophan. The D gene is left open where the match is weak. The size entry is marked missing in some rows and otherwise reads once, few, many or a size class.

clone size: -
J gene: TRBJ1-1
D gene: -
CDR3 length: 14
V gene: TRBV5-1
CDR3 DNA: TGCGCCAGCAGCTTGCTTACGGACGGCACTGAAGCTTTCTTT
CDR3 protein: CASSLLTDGTEAFF

clone size: many
J gene: TRBJ2-5
D gene: TRBD2
CDR3 length: 14
V gene: TRBV30
CDR3 DNA: TGTGCCTCACTTAGTAGCGGGAGTTACGAGACCCAGTACTTC
CDR3 protein: CASLSSGSYETQYF

clone size: many
J gene: TRBJ2-5
D gene: -
CDR3 length: 15
V gene: TRBV12-3/TRBV12-4
CDR3 DNA: TGTGCCAGCAGTGGTCAAACGGGTCCCGAAGAGACCCAGTACTTC
CDR3 protein: CASSGQTGPEETQYF

clone size: -
J gene: TRBJ1-1
D gene: -
CDR3 length: 15
V gene: TRBV7-2
CDR3 DNA: TGTGCCAGCACCCCTAGGTCGGGGGGCAATACTGAAGCTTTCTTT
CDR3 protein: CASTPRSGGNTEAFF

clone size: many
J gene: TRBJ1-1
D gene: TRBD1
CDR3 length: 14
V gene: TRBV30
CDR3 DNA: TGTGCCTGGAGTACCGGGACAGAGAACACTGAAGCTTTCTTT
CDR3 protein: CAWSTGTENTEAFF

clone size: many
J gene: TRBJ2-7
D gene: TRBD1
CDR3 length: 15
V gene: TRBV28
CDR3 DNA: TGTGCCAGCAGACGCCGACGGACAGGACCCTACGAGCAGTACTTC
CDR3 protein: CASRRRRTGPYEQYF

clone size: many
J gene: TRBJ2-2
D gene: TRBD2
CDR3 length: 16
V gene: TRBV4-1
CDR3 DNA: TGCGCCAGCAGCCAGCCCGGAGGGAGGGTCACCGGGGAGCTGTTTTTT
CDR3 protein: CASSQPGGRVTGELFF

clone size: few
J gene: TRBJ2-2
D gene: TRBD2
CDR3 length: 15
V gene: TRBV20-1
CDR3 DNA: TGCAGTGCTAGTATTAGCGGGAGGAGGTCCGGGGAGCTGTTTTTT
CDR3 protein: CSASISGRRSGELFF

clone size: many
J gene: TRBJ1-2
D gene: -
CDR3 length: 16
V gene: TRBV6-1
CDR3 DNA: TGTGCCAGCAGTGAACCCGGTATAGGGGGGAACTATGGCTACACCTTC
CDR3 protein: CASSEPGIGGNYGYTF

clone size: -
J gene: TRBJ2-4
D gene: -
CDR3 length: 17
V gene: TRBV20-1
CDR3 DNA: TGCAGTGCTAGAGATTTACGGGGCGTGGAAGCCAAAAACATTCAGTACTTC
CDR3 protein: CSARDLRGVEAKNIQYF

clone size: many
J gene: TRBJ2-7
D gene: TRBD2
CDR3 length: 15
V gene: TRBV20-1
CDR3 DNA: TGCAGTGCTACCGGGACTAGCGGGAGGGCCTACGAGCAGTACTTC
CDR3 protein: CSATGTSGRAYEQYF

clone size: many
J gene: TRBJ1-5
D gene: -
CDR3 length: 15
V gene: TRBV7-8
CDR3 DNA: TGTGCCAGCAGCCGGACAGCCTTCAGCAATCAGCCCCAGCATTTT
CDR3 protein: CASSRTAFSNQPQHF

clone size: -
J gene: TRBJ1-5
D gene: -
CDR3 length: 17
V gene: TRBV4-2
CDR3 DNA: TGTGCCAGCAGCCAGTATTACAGGGAGATTAGCAATCAGCCCCAGCATTTT
CDR3 protein: CASSQYYREISNQPQHF

clone size: -
J gene: TRBJ1-1
D gene: -
CDR3 length: 18
V gene: TRBV19
CDR3 DNA: TGTGCCAGTAGTAGTCGCACCTCCGTCGCAGGGGTTTACACTGAAGCTTTCTTT
CDR3 protein: CASSSRTSVAGVYTEAFF

clone size: few
J gene: TRBJ2-7
D gene: -
CDR3 length: 16
V gene: TRBV11-2
CDR3 DNA: TGTGCCAGCAGCTTAGTTAGGGGGGTTGGATTCTACGAGCAGTACTTC
CDR3 protein: CASSLVRGVGFYEQYF

clone size: many
J gene: TRBJ1-5
D gene: -
CDR3 length: 14
V gene: TRBV6-5
CDR3 DNA: TGTGCCAGTGACAGGTCGAATAGCAATCAGCCCCAGCATTTT
CDR3 protein: CASDRSNSNQPQHF

clone size: many
J gene: TRBJ2-7
D gene: -
CDR3 length: 13
V gene: TRBV20-1
CDR3 DNA: TGCAGTGCTAGACCCAACGTGGCCTACGAGCAGTACTTC
CDR3 protein: CSARPNVAYEQYF

clone size: many
J gene: TRBJ2-7
D gene: TRBD1
CDR3 length: 15
V gene: TRBV20-1
CDR3 DNA: TGCAGTGCTTCCTCAACCGACAGGGTAGGAAACGAGCAGTACTTC
CDR3 protein: CSASSTDRVGNEQYF